This passage covers 13 T cell receptor beta chains from one sample sequenced in a study of T-cell memory formation after mild COVID-19. TCRdb re-called the 5' RACE reads through MiXCR, storing one row per CDR3 protein. Seen here are about 560,000 distinct CDR3 sequences, roughly 17% observed once, and the top ten hold just over 8%. Sequencing used PBMCs or a T cell subset sorted from them (not recorded which). These receptors all come from an adult woman who had mild COVID-19 (a few samples of this study predate the infection). Cell type and time point are not known.

Only a few counts were recorded for this clonotype. The V and J genes are TRBV14 and TRBJ2-2, with D possibly being TRBD2 (6 bases). Per germline, CDR1 SGHDN and CDR2 FVKESK. The germline V and J ends were trimmed by 7 bases and 3 bases, with 15 bases remaining between them. The CDR3 runs to 15 residues. Here the CDR3 DNA reads TGTGCCAGCAACTCTCGGGGGAGTTACACCGGGGAGCTGTTTTTT. The encoded protein is CASNSRGSYTGELFF. Full variable domain (missing parts from reference TRBV14 and TRBJ2-2): EAGVTQFPSHSVIEKGQTVTLRCDPISGHDNLYWYRRVMGKEIKFLLHFVKESKQDESGMPNNRFLAERTGGTYSTLKVQPAELEDSGVYFCASNSRGSYTGELFFGEGSRLTVL.

The J gene is TRBJ2-6, the V gene TRBV5-1; 7 bases match TRBD1. The CDR3 is made up of 17 amino acids. V lost 2 bases, J lost 0 bases, and 5 bases stayed unmatched. Germline V gene lookup returns CDR1 SGHRS and CDR2 YFSETQ. The CDR3 coding sequence is TGCGCCAGCAGCTTACAGGGGATTAGCTCTGGGGCCAACGTCCTGACTTTC. It translates to CASSLQGISSGANVLTF.

This clonotype was counted a few times. The chain employs TRBV3-1 and TRBJ1-2, with no clear D. Germline V gives CDR1 LGHDT, CDR2 YNNKEL (reference sequence). The V and J ends lost 4 bases and 1 base respectively, with 22 bases between them. The CDR3 has 18 amino acids. CDR3 DNA sequence: TGTGCCAGCAGCCCCATTGTGGCCGATATACAGAGTAACTATGGCTACACCTTC. It encodes CASSPIVADIQSNYGYTF.

This chain joins TRBV4-3 and TRBJ2-1, with D uncertain. This CDR3 region has 16 residues. Trimming took off 0 bases at V and 3 bases at J, with 12 bases between the two ends. CDR1 and CDR2 (germline): LGHNA, YSLEER. In DNA, the CDR3 is TGCGCCAGCAGCCAAGATGCTCAGCTGATCTACAATGAGCAGTTCTTC. Translation: CASSQDAQLIYNEQFF.

This clonotype was seen only a few times. The gene calls are TRBV24-1 and TRBJ1-1; D is undetermined. This CDR3 region has 11 residues. V was trimmed by 1 base and J by 11 bases, leaving 7 bases between them. Germline CDR1 KGHDR, CDR2 SFDVKD. The CDR3 coding sequence is TGTGCCACCAGTGATTTAGTCCGGGCTTTCTTT. Translating it yields CATSDLVRAFF.

This clonotype has more than one count but fewer than ten. The chain is built from TRBV12-3 or TRBV12-4 and TRBJ2-5, with D unclear. Trimming pared 2 bases from V and 2 bases from J, leaving 6 bases between. The CDR3 is made up of 13 amino acids. The CDR3 DNA reads as TGTGCCAGCAGTTTAAGGTTTCAAGAGACCCAGTACTTC. This gives the protein CASSLRFQETQYF.

This clonotype was seen repeatedly, ten times or more. A junction end diverges from the germline sequence, so it may reflect a read error. This rearrangement joins TRBV7-6 to TRBJ1-1, with D uncertain. Looked up from germline, CDR1 is SGHVS and CDR2 is FNYEAQ. CDR3 size: 13 residues. The CDR3 nucleotides are TGCGCCAGCAGCTTGGAACAGAACACTGAAGCTTTCTTT. It encodes CASSLEQNTEAFF.

In its sample, this clonotype is medium-sized. The rearrangement joins TRBV7-9 to TRBJ2-3; 9 bases map to TRBD2. Trimming took 3 bases from V and 3 from J; bases not matched to a gene: 10. CDR3 length: 17 residues. Germline values: CDR1 SEHNR, CDR2 FQNEAQ (reference sequence). The CDR3 sequence: CASSLGSSGSRTDTQYF. The CDR3 region has the DNA TGTGCCAGCAGCTTGGGGAGTAGCGGGAGTAGGACAGATACGCAGTATTTT.

The J gene is TRBJ2-2, the V gene TRBV24-1, with TRBD1 matching 10 bases. Looked up from germline, CDR1 is KGHDR and CDR2 is SFDVKD. V shed 1 base, J shed 3 bases, and the junction held 10 bases outside the gene matches. The CDR3 is 19 residues long. DNA of the CDR3: TGTGCCACCAGTGATTTCCCCGGGACAGGGGACTGGGACACCGGGGAGCTGTTTTTT. Its translation: CATSDFPGTGDWDTGELFF.

This clonotype has a count of ten or more. The gene calls are TRBV7-9 and TRBJ2-5; 9 bases are shared with TRBD2. CDR1 and CDR2 (germline): SEHNR, FQNEAQ (reference sequence). The V gene end was trimmed by 5 bases and the J gene end by 3 bases; junction bases not matched to a gene: 4. CDR3 size: 14 residues. The chain's CDR3 is CASSDSSGEETQYF. CDR3 DNA: TGTGCCAGCAGCGATTCTAGCGGGGAAGAGACCCAGTACTTC.

This chain uses TRBV20-1 with TRBJ2-6, with 11 positions matching TRBD2. The CDR3 totals 17 residues. CDR1 and CDR2 (germline): DFQATT, SNEGSKA (reference sequence). The V gene end was trimmed by 0 bases and the J gene end by 2 bases; junction bases not matched to a gene: 3. The CDR3 DNA reads TGCAGTGCTAGAGACCCACTAGCGGGAGCTGGGGCCAACGTCCTGACTTTC. Its protein is CSARDPLAGAGANVLTF.

This chain joins TRBV5-1 and TRBJ2-5; no clear D. CDR3 length equals 15 residues. Germline V gene data show CDR1 as SGHRS and CDR2 as YFSETQ. Deletions cut 0 bases from V and 5 bases from J, with 14 bases between. CDR3 sequence (DNA): TGCGCCAGCAGCTTGGGAGATGGGTCAACCGAGACCCAGTACTTC. Protein product: CASSLGDGSTETQYF.

The chain combines TRBV7-2 with TRBJ2-3; 13 nucleotides align to TRBD2. The germline V gene has CDR1 SGHTA and CDR2 FQGNSA. This CDR3 has 19 amino acids. J gave up 0 bases and V 0 bases, and 6 bases lay outside the gene matches. The CDR3 DNA sequence: TGTGCCAGCAGCTTAGCGATAGGACTAGCGGGGGTTAGCACAGATACGCAGTATTTT. The encoded protein is CASSLAIGLAGVSTDTQYF.